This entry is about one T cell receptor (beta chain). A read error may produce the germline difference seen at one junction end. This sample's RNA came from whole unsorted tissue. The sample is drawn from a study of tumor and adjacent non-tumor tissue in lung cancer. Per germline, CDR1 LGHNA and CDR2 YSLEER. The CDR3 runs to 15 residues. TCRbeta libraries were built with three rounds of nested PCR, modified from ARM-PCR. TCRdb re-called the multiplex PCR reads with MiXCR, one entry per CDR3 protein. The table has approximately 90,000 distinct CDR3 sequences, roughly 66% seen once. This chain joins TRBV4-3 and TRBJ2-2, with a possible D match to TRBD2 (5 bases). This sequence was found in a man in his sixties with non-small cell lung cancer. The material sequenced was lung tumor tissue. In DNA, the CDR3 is TGTACCAGCAGCCAAGACGCTCGAGGGATCGGGGAGCTGTTTTTT. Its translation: CTSSQDARGIGELFF.